This paragraph covers one TCR beta chain sequence. This sample was included in a study of blood T cell repertoires in COVID-19. Across the whole study: Sample material is recorded as cDNA or gDNA derived from T cells, B-cell-depleted T cells, or PBMCs.

Participant age was roughly 18 to 95 years, and participants resided in roughly 25 US areas. Cohorts were determined from participant-reported clinical history. Methods used by the authors: Reference gene primer amplification gave estimated nucleated cell counts. Sequencing was performed with immunoSEQ multiplex PCR; in TCRdb, only in-frame clones are kept and a portion is missing. V, J and clone size are those of that table, while D and trimming were read from the DNA. This table holds 200,000 to 300,000 clones, roughly 89% found once. The source of this sequence is a woman aged 25-40 years with acute COVID-19. Sample: PBMCs or T cells enriched from blood (not recorded which).

The CDR3 reads CAISDNRVTEAFF. The CDR3 DNA reads TGTGCCATCAGTGACAACAGGGTGACTGAAGCTTTCTTT. The chain carries TRBV10-3 and TRBJ1-1, with a possible D match to TRBD1 (6 bases). CDR1 is ENHRY, CDR2 SYGVKD, per germline. CDR3 length: 13 amino acids. V was cut by 3 bases and J by 5 bases, with 10 bases left in between.